Shown below are 16 T cell receptor beta chains from a single sample sequenced in a study of persistence of HIV-infected CD4 T cells. The stimulus was an HIV-1 Gag 15-mer peptide pool, approximately 0.93 ug/peptide/mL. Sorted nonresponding memory CD4+ T cells were CD40L-negative, CD69-negative, CD45RO-high. No antigen has been identified for these receptors. The immunoSEQ assay was version 4, run in survey mode. Clones were sequenced by immunoSEQ multiplex PCR, and TCRdb holds only the in-frame ones, with some missing. Counted here are about 64,000 clones, 65% to 75% occurring once; the ten biggest clones make up more than 1.5%. The material sequenced was CD4+ T cells sorted from PBMCs after approximately 20-hour stimulation, taken from a patient who received antiretroviral therapy. Every receptor here comes from an adult man with HIV who was CMV-seropositive.

The chain joins TRBV6-5 to TRBJ1-4; 7 nucleotides match TRBD1. The CDR3 contains 14 residues. Germline V gene data show CDR1 as MNHEY and CDR2 as SVGAGI. Trimming at V came to 6 bases and at J to 6 bases, leaving 7 bases not matched to a gene. The CDR3 sequence: CASSRGQSYEKLFF. In DNA, the CDR3 is TGTGCCAGCAGCCGGGGACAGTCCTATGAAAAACTGTTTTTT.

This rearrangement joins TRBV15 to TRBJ1-4; D uncertain. The germline V gene has CDR1 LNHNV and CDR2 YYDKDF (reference sequence). The CDR3 length is 15 residues. Deletions cut 0 bases from V and 5 bases from J, with 10 bases between. CDR3 nucleotides: TGTGCCACCAGCAGAGAGACGGGCGGGAATGAAAAACTGTTTTTT. This sequence encodes CATSRETGGNEKLFF.

This clone occurred once. The CDR3 protein is CASRRTQASTDTQYF. The CDR3 bases are TGTGCCAGCAGGCGGACACAGGCATCCACAGATACGCAGTATTTT. V and J are TRBV7-6 and TRBJ2-3; D is possibly TRBD1 (5 bases). CDR1 and CDR2 from the germline V gene are SGHVS and FNYEAQ. The CDR3 spans 15 residues. The V gene lost 6 bases and the J gene lost 2 bases, with 15 bases spanning the gap.

The rearrangement links TRBV9 to TRBJ1-1; no definite D call. Trimming shortened V by 3 bases and J by 1 base, and 7 bases separated the two germline ends. Germline V gene data show CDR1 as SGDLS and CDR2 as YYNGEE. The CDR3 contains 13 residues. In DNA form, the CDR3 reads TGTGCCAGCAGCGCCGCAGGGAACACTGAAGCTTTCTTT. Residues: CASSAAGNTEAFF.

The V and J genes are TRBV7-9 and TRBJ1-1, with 7 positions matching TRBD1. The germline V gene encodes CDR1 SEHNR and CDR2 FQNEAQ (reference sequence). With 5 bases clipped from V and 5 bases from J, the junction kept 20 bases outside the gene matches. CDR3 length: 18 residues. The chain's CDR3 is CASSPSPGQPGGETEAFF. CDR3 DNA sequence: TGTGCCAGCAGCCCTAGCCCGGGACAGCCCGGAGGGGAGACTGAAGCTTTCTTT. Full variable domain (outside the CDR3, taken from reference TRBV7-9 and TRBJ1-1): DTGVSQNPRHKITKRGQNVTFRCDPISEHNRLYWYRQTLGQGPEFLTYFQNEAQLEKSRLLSDRFSAERPKGSFSTLEIQRTEQGDSAMYLCASSPSPGQPGGETEAFFGQGTRLTVV.

V and J are TRBV27 and TRBJ2-1; the D is unclear. The V and J ends lost 6 bases and 0 bases respectively, with 6 bases between them. Per germline, CDR1 MNHEY and CDR2 SMNVEV (reference sequence). The CDR3 sequence is 13 residues long. CDR3 loop: CASSRSSYNEQFF. In DNA, the CDR3 is TGTGCCAGCAGCCGAAGCTCCTACAATGAGCAGTTCTTC.

This chain connects TRBV23-1 to TRBJ1-2, with TRBD1 identical over 7 bases. TRBV23-1 is an open reading frame whose function is uncertain. This CDR3 region has 20 residues. V gave up 2 bases and J gave up 5 bases; unmatched junction bases: 23. The CDR3 DNA follows: TGCGCCAGCAGTCAAATCCAAGGGGGCTTTTCTTCCAGGAAATTATATGGCTACACCTTC. Its translation is CASSQIQGGFSSRKLYGYTF.

The gene calls are TRBV6-5 and TRBJ1-6; D not certain. CDR3 length equals 15 residues. Germline CDR1 MNHEY, CDR2 SVGAGI. Trimming removed 1 base at V and 7 bases at J, with 11 bases between. The CDR3 nucleotides read TGTGCCAGCAGTTACTTTCTAAAGAAAAATTCACCCCTCCACTTT. Protein sequence: CASSYFLKKNSPLHF.

V is TRBV5-1 and J is TRBJ1-4, with D possibly TRBD1 on 6 matching bases. The CDR3 sequence is 14 residues long. V dropped 3 bases and J dropped 5 bases, with 11 bases sitting between them. Germline-derived CDR1 and CDR2 are SGHRS and YFSETQ. This CDR3 reads CASSSQGLNEKLFF. For the CDR3, the DNA is TGCGCCAGCAGCTCACAGGGCCTAAATGAAAAACTGTTTTTT.

The chain carries TRBV23-1 and TRBJ1-5; D unclear. TRBV23-1 is recorded as an ORF, its role being uncertain. The CDR3 runs 12 residues. Trimming cost V 8 bases and J 7 bases, with 12 bases left between them. The CDR3 bases are TGCGCCAGCGAGCTGCGGTGGCAGCCCCAGCATTTT. Its translation is CASELRWQPQHF.

The chain couples TRBV6-1 to TRBJ1-1; tentative D call: TRBD1 (5 bases). This CDR3 has 15 amino acids. V was trimmed by 10 bases and J by 1 base, leaving 19 bases between them. Germline V gives CDR1 MNHNS, CDR2 SASEGT. CDR3 loop: CAIYRLDIQNTEAFF. The CDR3 DNA follows: TGTGCCATCTATAGATTGGACATCCAGAACACTGAAGCTTTCTTT.

The sample holds one count of this clone. The chain couples TRBV9 to TRBJ2-2; D might be TRBD2 (5 bases). This CDR3 comprises 15 residues. Trimming stripped 1 base from V and 0 bases from J, with 7 bases between. CDR1 SGDLS and CDR2 YYNGEE come from the germline V gene. As DNA, the CDR3 is TGTGCCAGCAGCGTAATGGACTCGAACACCGGGGAGCTGTTTTTT. Amino acid sequence: CASSVMDSNTGELFF.

This clone turned up a few times. The chain has TRBV3-1 (or the pseudogene TRBV3-2) and TRBJ1-1; perhaps TRBD1 as D (5 bases). Germline V gene lookup returns CDR1 LGHDT and CDR2 YNNKEL (reference sequence). The CDR3 loop spans 16 amino acids. The V end lost 5 bases, the J end lost 0 bases, and 16 bases lay between the germline ends. CDR3 nucleotide sequence: TGTGCCAGCAGCGACGACAGATACGGGTTGAACACTGAAGCTTTCTTT. Translated, it gives CASSDDRYGLNTEAFF.

In this sample, this clone turned up a few times. This chain joins TRBV7-8 and TRBJ2-4; 12 bases map to TRBD1. The CDR3 runs 19 residues. Trimming removed 5 bases from V and 1 base from J; junction bases left unmatched: 12. The germline gives CDR1 SGHVS, CDR2 FQNEAQ. The CDR3 DNA follows: TGTGCCAGCAGCGTCGGGACAGGGGGCCTAGGGGCCGCCAAAAACATTCAGTACTTC. It yields the protein CASSVGTGGLGAAKNIQYF.

Here the CDR3 reads CASSPVTRSASNYGYTF. CDR3 bases: TGTGCCAGCAGCCCTGTGACAAGGTCGGCCTCTAACTATGGCTACACCTTC. This sequence joins TRBV3-1 (or the pseudogene TRBV3-2) and TRBJ1-2; D unclear. The V end lost 4 bases, the J end lost 0 bases, and 18 bases lay between the germline ends. The CDR3 runs to 17 residues. Germline V CDR1 and CDR2: LGHDT, YNNKEL (reference sequence).

The chain links TRBV28 to TRBJ1-2; TRBD1 agrees at 9 bases. The CDR3 spans 17 residues. From germline, CDR1 is MDHEN and CDR2 SYDVKM. Trimming took 4 bases from V and 1 from J; bases not matched to a gene: 10. CDR3: CASSWDRAPTNNYGYTF. CDR3 DNA: TGTGCCAGCAGTTGGGACAGGGCGCCTACTAATAACTATGGCTACACCTTC.